This T cell receptor (beta chain) was profiled in a study of T cells in Graves' hyperthyroidism and ophthalmopathy. RNA transcripts yielded amplified TCR beta CDR3 regions. First-round RT-PCR of the TCR CDR3 relied on the HTBI primer set. TCRdb reprocessed the multiplex PCR reads via MiXCR and lists one record per CDR3 protein. The table records a few hundred thousand distinct CDR3 sequences, about 15% of them present only once. J gave up 8 bases and V 6 bases, and 13 bases lay outside the gene matches. There are 16 residues in the CDR3. The blood sample was taken at first hyperthyroidism diagnosis, before any ophthalmopathy symptoms. This clonotype was counted many times.

The clonotype was recovered from a woman between 18 and 29 years old with Graves' hyperthyroidism that later progressed to Graves' ophthalmopathy. Sequenced material: blood. The rearrangement links TRBV12-3 or TRBV12-4 to TRBJ2-4, with TRBD1 identical over 10 bases. The CDR3 DNA follows: TGTGCCAGCAGGTCCAGACAGGGGGCTCTCGGGCACATTCAGTACTTC. Its protein is CASRSRQGALGHIQYF.